This T cell receptor beta chain was captured by sequencing in a study of T cells after yellow fever vaccination. Overall study: When fractions had low cell numbers, they were prepared with SMART-Seq v4 Ultra Low Input. Findings and limits, study-wide: A small proportion of clonotypes was detected in both the CD4 and CD8 compartments. The booster response re-showed most primary clones: 96% CD4, approximately 85% CD8.

Trimming stripped 0 bases from V and 2 bases from J, with 14 bases between. Germline values: CDR1 MNHEY, CDR2 SVGEGT. There are 16 residues in the CDR3. This clonotype was seen more than once but under ten times. Its specificity is unknown. TCRdb re-derived calls from the 5' RACE reads in MiXCR, one entry per CDR3 protein. The sample holds 300,000 to 400,000 distinct CDR3 sequences, 3.5% to 4.5% seen once. This sequence was found in a man aged 18 to 30 who received the YFV17D yellow fever vaccine. The sample consisted of PBMCs, taken 5 days after the yellow fever booster vaccination. V usage is TRBV6-2 or TRBV6-3 and J usage is TRBJ2-7, with D unresolved. CDR3 sequence: CASSYSMYTPAYEQYF. In DNA form, the CDR3 reads TGTGCCAGCAGTTACTCGATGTACACGCCTGCCTACGAGCAGTACTTC.